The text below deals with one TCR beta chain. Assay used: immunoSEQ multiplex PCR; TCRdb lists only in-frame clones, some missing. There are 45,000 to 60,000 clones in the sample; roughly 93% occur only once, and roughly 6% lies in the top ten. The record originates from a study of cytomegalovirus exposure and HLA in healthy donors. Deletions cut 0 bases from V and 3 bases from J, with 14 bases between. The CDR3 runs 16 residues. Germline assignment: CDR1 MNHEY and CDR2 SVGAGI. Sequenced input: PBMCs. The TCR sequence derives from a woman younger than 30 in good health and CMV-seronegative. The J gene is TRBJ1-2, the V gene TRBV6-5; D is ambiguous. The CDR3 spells CASSYSESGGYYGYTF. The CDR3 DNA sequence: TGTGCCAGCAGTTACTCGGAGTCAGGAGGGTACTATGGCTACACCTTC.